This TCR beta chain was observed in a study of blood T cells in healthy people across ages. In each sample, at least 6.5 million PBMCs were isolated. Per sample, at least 6 micrograms of total RNA were extracted. CDR1 is SGHTA, CDR2 FQGNSA, per germline. CDR3 size: 15 residues. With 5 bases removed from V and 4 bases from J, the gap between germline ends came to 15 bases. A J-beta primer mix and a sample-barcoded 5' primer were used in a second PCR of roughly 6 to 11 cycles. Each single sample gave us at least 2.5 million CDR3-containing paired-end reads. TCRdb called the 5' RACE reads again in MiXCR, with one record for every CDR3 protein. The sample yields 1.8 million or so distinct CDR3 sequences, around 42% seen once.

The chain recombines TRBV7-2 with TRBJ1-3; no clear D. Sequences were obtained from blood. The receptor's source is a human donor in good health. CDR3: CASSLYYASGNTIYF. DNA for the CDR3: TGTGCCAGCAGCCTCTACTATGCATCCGGAAACACCATATATTTT.